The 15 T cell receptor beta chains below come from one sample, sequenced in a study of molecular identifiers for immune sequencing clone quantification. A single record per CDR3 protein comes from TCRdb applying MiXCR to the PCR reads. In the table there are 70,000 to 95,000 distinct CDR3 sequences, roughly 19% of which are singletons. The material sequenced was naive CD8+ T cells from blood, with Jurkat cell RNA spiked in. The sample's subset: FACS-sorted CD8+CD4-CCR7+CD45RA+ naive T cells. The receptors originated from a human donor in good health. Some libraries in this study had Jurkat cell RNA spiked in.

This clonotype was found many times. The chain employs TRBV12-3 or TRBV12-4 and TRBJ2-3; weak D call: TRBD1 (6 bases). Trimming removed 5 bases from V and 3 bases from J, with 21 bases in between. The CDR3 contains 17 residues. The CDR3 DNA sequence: TGTGCCAGCAGTCCCCATCGGACGACAGGCCAAACAGATACGCAGTATTTT. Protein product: CASSPHRTTGQTDTQYF.

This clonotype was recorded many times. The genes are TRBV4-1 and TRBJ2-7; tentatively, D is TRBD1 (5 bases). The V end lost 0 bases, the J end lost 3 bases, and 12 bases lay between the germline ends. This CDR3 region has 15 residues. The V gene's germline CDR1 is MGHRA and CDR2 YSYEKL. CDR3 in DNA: TGCGCCAGCAGCCAAGAAAGGTGGCAGGGCTACGAGCAGTACTTC. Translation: CASSQERWQGYEQYF.

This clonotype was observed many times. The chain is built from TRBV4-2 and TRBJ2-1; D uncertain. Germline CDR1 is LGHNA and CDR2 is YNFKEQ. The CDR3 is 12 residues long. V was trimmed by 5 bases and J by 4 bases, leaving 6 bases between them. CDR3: CASSGRYNEQFF. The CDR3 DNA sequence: TGTGCCAGCAGCGGGCGGTACAATGAGCAGTTCTTC.

The CDR3 protein is CASSFHDGPSYEQYF. The CDR3 nucleotides read TGTGCCAGCAGCTTCCACGATGGACCCTCCTACGAGCAGTACTTC. The chain has TRBV13 and TRBJ2-7, with D uncertain. CDR3 size: 15 residues. Germline values: CDR1 PRHDT, CDR2 FYEKMQ (reference sequence). Trimming took off 3 bases at V and 0 bases at J, with 12 bases between the two ends.

The CDR3 loop reads CSVEPEQGGPETQYF. Here the CDR3 DNA reads TGCAGCGTTGAGCCCGAACAGGGGGGTCCAGAGACCCAGTACTTC. The genes are TRBV29-1 and TRBJ2-5, with 8 bases fitting TRBD1. The CDR3 spans 15 residues. V dropped 3 bases and J dropped 4; count of bases not matched to a gene: 10. Germline V gene sequence: CDR1 SQVTM, CDR2 ANQGSEA. The full variable domain, completed using reference TRBV29-1 and TRBJ2-5, is SAVISQKPSRDICQRGTSLTIQCQVDSQVTMMFWYRQQPGQSLTLIATANQGSEATYESGFVIDKFPISRPNLTFSTLTVSNMSPEDSSIYLCSVEPEQGGPETQYFGPGTRLLVL.

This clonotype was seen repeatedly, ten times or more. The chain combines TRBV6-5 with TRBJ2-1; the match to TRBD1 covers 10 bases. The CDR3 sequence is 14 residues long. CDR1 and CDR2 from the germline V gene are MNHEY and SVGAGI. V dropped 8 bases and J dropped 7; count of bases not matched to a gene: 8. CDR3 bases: TGTGCCAGCGTCGGGACAGGGGCATGGAATGAGCAGTTCTTC. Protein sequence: CASVGTGAWNEQFF.

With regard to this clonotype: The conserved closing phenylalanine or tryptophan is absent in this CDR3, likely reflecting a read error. The CDR3: CASSHGGGAGGTDTQYS. Written as DNA, the CDR3 is TGTGCCAGCAGCCATGGGGGGGGGGCTGGAGGCACAGATACGCAGTATTCT. This chain connects TRBV11-2 to TRBJ2-3; D possibly corresponds to TRBD2 (7 bases). Between the trimmed V and J ends, which lost 5 bases and 1 base, there was a span of 19 bases. Germline CDR1 and CDR2: SGHAT and FQNNGV. The CDR3 extends over 17 amino acids.

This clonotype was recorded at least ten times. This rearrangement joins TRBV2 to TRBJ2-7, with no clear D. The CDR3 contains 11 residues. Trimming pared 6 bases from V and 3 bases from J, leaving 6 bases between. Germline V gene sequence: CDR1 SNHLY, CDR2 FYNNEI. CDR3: CASRSIYEQYF. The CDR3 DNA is TGTGCCAGCAGGAGTATCTACGAGCAGTACTTC.

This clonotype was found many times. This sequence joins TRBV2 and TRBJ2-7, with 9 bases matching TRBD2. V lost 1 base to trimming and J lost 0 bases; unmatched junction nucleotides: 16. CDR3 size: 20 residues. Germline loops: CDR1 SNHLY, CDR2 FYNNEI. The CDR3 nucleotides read TGTGCCAGCAGTGAAGGCGGGAGGGCCCCGTACGCAAGTTCCTCCTACGAGCAGTACTTC. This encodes CASSEGGRAPYASSSYEQYF.

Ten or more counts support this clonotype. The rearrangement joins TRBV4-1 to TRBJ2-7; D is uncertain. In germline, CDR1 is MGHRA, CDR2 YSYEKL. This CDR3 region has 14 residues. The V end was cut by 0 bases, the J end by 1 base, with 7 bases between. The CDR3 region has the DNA TGCGCCAGCAGCCAAGAGGGCACTTCCTACGAGCAGTACTTC. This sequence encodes CASSQEGTSYEQYF.

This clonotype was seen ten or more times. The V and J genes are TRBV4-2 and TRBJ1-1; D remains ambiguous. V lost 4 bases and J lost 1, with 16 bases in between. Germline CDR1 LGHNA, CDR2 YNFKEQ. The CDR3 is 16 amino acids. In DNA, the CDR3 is TGTGCCAGCAGCCCGTGGACCGACCCTACGAACACTGAAGCTTTCTTT. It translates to CASSPWTDPTNTEAFF.

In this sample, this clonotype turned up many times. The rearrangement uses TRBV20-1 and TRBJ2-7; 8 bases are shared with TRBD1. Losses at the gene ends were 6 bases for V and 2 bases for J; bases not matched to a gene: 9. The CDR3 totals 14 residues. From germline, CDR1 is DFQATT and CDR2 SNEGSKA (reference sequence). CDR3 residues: CSALDREAAYEQYF. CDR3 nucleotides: TGCAGTGCCCTGGACAGGGAAGCGGCCTACGAGCAGTACTTC.

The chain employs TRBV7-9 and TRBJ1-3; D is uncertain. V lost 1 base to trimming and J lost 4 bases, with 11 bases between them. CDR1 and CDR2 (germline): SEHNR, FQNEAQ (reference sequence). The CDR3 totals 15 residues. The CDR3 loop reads CASSLGPEAGNTIYF. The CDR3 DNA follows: TGTGCCAGCAGCTTAGGCCCTGAAGCCGGAAACACCATATATTTT.

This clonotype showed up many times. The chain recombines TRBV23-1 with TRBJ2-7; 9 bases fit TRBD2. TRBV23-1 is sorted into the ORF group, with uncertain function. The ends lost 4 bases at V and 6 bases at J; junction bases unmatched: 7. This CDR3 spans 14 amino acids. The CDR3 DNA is TGCGCCAGCAGTCCCGGACTAGCGCCTTCCGAGCAGTACTTC. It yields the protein CASSPGLAPSEQYF.

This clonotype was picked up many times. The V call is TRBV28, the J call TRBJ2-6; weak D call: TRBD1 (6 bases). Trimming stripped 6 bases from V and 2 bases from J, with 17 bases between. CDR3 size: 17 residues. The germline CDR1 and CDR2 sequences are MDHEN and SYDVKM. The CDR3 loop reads CASSPRDKFAGANVLTF. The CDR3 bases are TGTGCCAGCAGCCCCAGGGACAAATTTGCTGGGGCCAACGTCCTGACTTTC.